Each of the 27 T cell receptor beta chains below was sequenced from the same sample in a study of cytomegalovirus exposure and HLA in healthy donors. Amplification used 60 Vbeta primers and 13 Jbeta primers. Method: immunoSEQ multiplex PCR; TCRdb's copy keeps in-frame clones and lacks some. The data contain roughly 180,000 clones, about 80% of them singletons. Source material: PBMCs. Receptor source: a man aged 40-49 years in good health and CMV-seronegative.

The rearrangement uses TRBV28 and TRBJ2-1; the match to TRBD2 covers 9 bases. The CDR3 contains 14 residues. The J segment lost 10 bases and the V segment lost 6 bases, leaving 10 bases of the junction unmatched. Looked up from germline, CDR1 is MDHEN and CDR2 is SYDVKM. CDR3 sequence: CASSRGLAQGEQFF. CDR3 in DNA: TGTGCCAGCAGCCGCGGACTAGCGCAAGGAGAGCAGTTCTTC.

The chain is built from TRBV19 and TRBJ2-2; D not resolved. Trimming shortened V by 6 bases and J by 5 bases, and 7 bases separated the two germline ends. CDR1 LNHDA and CDR2 SQIVND come from the germline V gene (reference sequence). CDR3 length: 12 amino acids. CDR3 DNA sequence: TGTGCCAGTAGCGGAGAGACCGGGGAGCTGTTTTTT. It specifies CASSGETGELFF.

The CDR3 coding sequence is TGTGCCAGCAGCCCCCCGGACAGTAGGAGTAATTCACCCCTCCACTTT. Amino acids: CASSPPDSRSNSPLHF. V usage is TRBV7-9 and J usage is TRBJ1-6; TRBD1 is a possible D gene (6 bases). The V end was cut by 5 bases, the J end by 6 bases, with 17 bases between. This CDR3 has 16 amino acids. Germline V CDR1 and CDR2: SEHNR, FQNEAQ (reference sequence). The variable domain in full, completed from reference TRBV7-9 and TRBJ1-6, reads DTGVSQNPRHKITKRGQNVTFRCDPISEHNRLYWYRQTLGQGPEFLTYFQNEAQLEKSRLLSDRFSAERPKGSFSTLEIQRTEQGDSAMYLCASSPPDSRSNSPLHFGNGTRLTVT.

Comment on this clone: Other DNA sequences in the same sample also yield this CDR3. J is TRBJ2-2 and V is TRBV27; D is perhaps TRBD2 (6 bases). The CDR3 is 14 amino acids. The germline V gene has CDR1 MNHEY and CDR2 SMNVEV (reference sequence). Trimming pared 0 bases from V and 6 bases from J, leaving 8 bases between. The CDR3, as DNA: TGTGCCAGCAGTTTATCGCGGGGACCCGGGGAGCTGTTTTTT. Translating gives CASSLSRGPGELFF.

This chain links TRBV28 with TRBJ2-1; TRBD1 agrees at 9 bases. The V gene end was trimmed by 6 bases and the J gene end by 0 bases; junction bases not matched to a gene: 9. Germline V gene lookup returns CDR1 MDHEN and CDR2 SYDVKM. This CDR3 contains 17 residues. The CDR3 DNA sequence: TGTGCCAGCAGGGGCTCCGGGACAGGGCGCTCCTACAATGAGCAGTTCTTC. It yields the protein CASRGSGTGRSYNEQFF.

V gene TRBV18 combines with J gene TRBJ2-7; 8 positions match TRBD1. The CDR3 extends over 15 amino acids. The V and J ends lost 0 bases and 3 bases, in that order; junction bases with no gene match: 4. CDR1 KGHSH and CDR2 LQKENI come from the germline V gene. For the CDR3, the DNA is TGTGCCAGCTCACCACCGGACAGGGCAATCTACGAGCAGTACTTC. Translated: CASSPPDRAIYEQYF.

In this sample, this clone turned up a few times. This chain uses TRBV4-3 with TRBJ2-5; TRBD2 agrees at 10 bases. Germline V gives CDR1 LGHNA, CDR2 YSLEER. The V and J ends lost 1 base and 5 bases, in that order; junction bases with no gene match: 4. The CDR3 has 15 residues. The CDR3 sequence is CASSQGSSGGETQYF. Written as DNA, the CDR3 is TGCGCCAGCAGCCAAGGGAGTAGCGGGGGGGAGACCCAGTACTTC.

In its sample, this clone was seen a few times. The chain has TRBV10-1 and TRBJ1-1; 9 bases agree with TRBD1. Trimming at V came to 8 bases and at J to 0 bases, leaving 7 bases not matched to a gene. This CDR3 contains 15 residues. The germline gives CDR1 WNHNN, CDR2 SYGVQD (reference sequence). Here the CDR3 reads CASGNRGLVNTEAFF. CDR3 nucleotides: TGCGCCAGCGGCAACAGGGGGCTAGTGAACACTGAAGCTTTCTTT.

This rearrangement joins TRBV27 to TRBJ2-5, with TRBD2 matching 7 bases. Germline loops: CDR1 MNHEY, CDR2 SMNVEV (reference sequence). With V trimmed by 2 bases and J by 4 bases, 7 bases remained unmatched. This CDR3 has 15 amino acids. This CDR3 reads CASSLQRLAGETQYF. For the CDR3, the DNA is TGTGCCAGCAGTTTACAGCGACTAGCCGGAGAGACCCAGTACTTC.

This clone turned up a few times. CDR3 amino acids: CASSFIGGRSEAFF. CDR3 bases: TGTGCCAGCAGTTTTATCGGGGGGCGATCTGAAGCTTTCTTT. The gene calls are TRBV28 and TRBJ1-1; maybe TRBD1 (6 bases). The CDR3 extends over 14 amino acids. Per the germline V gene, CDR1 is MDHEN and CDR2 is SYDVKM. Trimming left V 3 bases short and J 6 bases short, with 14 bases between.

V and J are TRBV2 and TRBJ2-3, with 8 bases aligning to TRBD2. Per germline, CDR1 SNHLY and CDR2 FYNNEI. The CDR3 is 16 residues long. V dropped 3 bases and J dropped 0; count of bases not matched to a gene: 5. CDR3 nucleotides: TGTGCCAGCAGTGAGACGGGAGGGGCTAGCACAGATACGCAGTATTTT. Protein product: CASSETGGASTDTQYF.

This clone was detected only once. The chain recombines TRBV14 with TRBJ2-7; tentative D call: TRBD2 (5 bases). The CDR3 totals 15 residues. The germline V gene encodes CDR1 SGHDN and CDR2 FVKESK. V was shortened by 4 bases and J by 3 bases, with 16 bases between the two germline ends. CDR3 sequence: CASSPGNTWDYEQYF. In DNA, the CDR3 is TGTGCCAGCAGCCCGGGGAACACTTGGGACTACGAGCAGTACTTC.

In this sample, this clone turned up a few times. This sequence joins TRBV7-2 and TRBJ2-7; D call uncertain. Germline-derived CDR1 and CDR2 are SGHTA and FQGNSA. Trimming took off 5 bases at V and 3 bases at J, with 11 bases between the two ends. CDR3 length equals 13 residues. Written as DNA, the CDR3 is TGTGCCAGCAGCGACGGGTCAATCTACGAGCAGTACTTC. This codes for CASSDGSIYEQYF. The full variable domain, rest sourced from reference TRBV7-2 and TRBJ2-7, is GAGVSQSPSNKVTEKGKDVELRCDPISGHTALYWYRQSLGQGLEFLIYFQGNSAPDKSGLPSDRFSAERTGGSVSTLTIQRTQQEDSAVYLCASSDGSIYEQYFGPGTRLTVT.

This clone appeared once. The gene calls are TRBV30 and TRBJ2-2, with TRBD1 matching over 8 bases. This CDR3 region has 16 residues. In germline, CDR1 is GTSNPN, CDR2 SVGIG (reference sequence). The V segment lost 0 bases and the J segment 4 bases; nucleotides outside the gene matches: 7. The CDR3 nucleotides read TGTGCCTGGAGTGTACCCAGGGGGCATAGCACCGGGGAGCTGTTTTTT. Amino acids: CAWSVPRGHSTGELFF.

The chain is built from TRBV11-3 and TRBJ1-1; D unresolved. The germline V gene encodes CDR1 SGHNT and CDR2 YENEEA. Trimming removed 5 bases at V and 6 bases at J, with 13 bases between. The CDR3 runs 13 residues. DNA of the CDR3: TGTGCCAGCAGCCCTAGCCCATGGTCTGAAGCTTTCTTT. Translated: CASSPSPWSEAFF.

J is TRBJ2-3 and V is TRBV25-1; D possibly corresponds to TRBD1 (6 bases). The CDR3 consists of 15 residues. Germline V gives CDR1 MGHDK, CDR2 SYGVNS. V shed 6 bases and J shed 6 bases, with 19 bases lying between them. In DNA, the CDR3 is TGTGCCAGCAGCCCTACCTCTGGGGGCAGGGATACGCAGTATTTT. Translating gives CASSPTSGGRDTQYF.

This clone has just a few counts. V is TRBV6-6 and J is TRBJ2-6; D remains unclear. V was trimmed by 0 bases and J by 0 bases, leaving 6 bases between them. The CDR3 is 16 amino acids. Germline V gene lookup returns CDR1 MNHNY and CDR2 SVGAGI (reference sequence). CDR3 amino acids: CASSYSMASGANVLTF. The CDR3 coding sequence is TGTGCCAGCAGTTACTCGATGGCCTCTGGGGCCAACGTCCTGACTTTC.

Here the CDR3 reads CASSRFGQGYSGNQPQHF. The CDR3 DNA reads TGTGCCAGCAGCCGATTCGGACAGGGGTATTCGGGCAATCAGCCCCAGCATTTT. V gene TRBV7-8 combines with J gene TRBJ1-5; 9 nucleotides align to TRBD1. V lost 5 bases to trimming and J lost 2 bases; unmatched junction nucleotides: 13. The germline CDR1 and CDR2 sequences are SGHVS and FQNEAQ. This CDR3 has 18 amino acids. The full variable domain, with the rest looked up from reference TRBV7-8 and TRBJ1-5, is GAGVSQSPRYKVAKRGQDVALRCDPISGHVSLFWYQQALGQGPEFLTYFQNEAQLDKSGLPSDRFFAERPEGSVSTLKIQRTQQEDSAVYLCASSRFGQGYSGNQPQHFGDGTRLSIL.

This clone occurred once. The chain recombines TRBV6-6 with TRBJ1-5; the match to TRBD1 covers 9 bases. Looked up from germline, CDR1 is MNHNY and CDR2 is SVGAGI (reference sequence). The CDR3 has 16 residues. Trimming at V came to 4 bases and at J to 0 bases, leaving 4 bases not matched to a gene. Here the CDR3 DNA reads TGTGCCAGCAGTTCCGCGGACAGGGGTAGCAATCAGCCCCAGCATTTT. This encodes CASSSADRGSNQPQHF.

The chain is built from TRBV5-4 and TRBJ1-5; 8 nucleotides line up with TRBD1. This CDR3 region has 16 residues. The germline CDR1 and CDR2 sequences are SGHNT and YYREEE (reference sequence). V shed 0 bases and J 3 bases; nucleotides not matched to a gene: 5. For the CDR3, the DNA is TGTGCCAGCAGCTTGGATGGGACAGGATACAATCAGCCCCAGCATTTT. Its translation is CASSLDGTGYNQPQHF.

The chain combines TRBV6-6 with TRBJ1-3; a weak D match, TRBD1 (6 bases). CDR1 and CDR2 from the germline V gene are MNHNY and SVGAGI (reference sequence). V was clipped by 1 base and J by 3 bases, with 10 bases between them. The CDR3 covers 15 residues. This CDR3 is CASSYFSRGGNTIYF. In nucleotides, the CDR3 is TGTGCCAGCAGTTACTTCAGCAGGGGTGGAAACACCATATATTTT.

The chain carries TRBV28 and TRBJ2-2, with a weak D call TRBD1 (6 bases). The CDR3 runs 16 residues. Germline V gives CDR1 MDHEN, CDR2 SYDVKM. V was trimmed by 3 bases and J by 3 bases, leaving 14 bases between them. The CDR3 DNA reads as TGTGCCAGCAGTTTCAGGGGCCGGTTGGACACCGGGGAGCTGTTTTTT. Translating gives CASSFRGRLDTGELFF.

The gene calls are TRBV7-9 and TRBJ1-5, with D possibly TRBD1 on 6 matching bases. CDR3 length equals 14 residues. Germline V gene lookup returns CDR1 SEHNR and CDR2 FQNEAQ (reference sequence). The germline V and J ends were trimmed by 4 bases and 7 bases, with 14 bases remaining between them. As DNA, the CDR3 is TGTGCCAGCAGCTCACAGGGAACGGGGCAGCCCCAGCATTTT. Protein product: CASSSQGTGQPQHF.

The chain is built from TRBV27 and TRBJ2-2; TRBD2 matches at 8 bases. The CDR3 is 15 residues long. V lost 3 bases to trimming and J lost 6 bases; unmatched junction nucleotides: 6. Germline V gene data show CDR1 as MNHEY and CDR2 as SMNVEV (reference sequence). The CDR3 loop is CASSFAQAGAGELFF. The CDR3 nucleotides read TGTGCCAGCAGTTTCGCCCAAGCGGGGGCCGGGGAGCTGTTTTTT.

As for this clone: Other DNA sequences in the same sample also yield this CDR3. This chain joins TRBV4-3 and TRBJ1-4; D is perhaps TRBD1 (5 bases). Germline V gene sequence: CDR1 LGHNA, CDR2 YSLEER. V was pared by 1 base and J by 8 bases, with 17 bases between. CDR3 length equals 16 residues. The CDR3 spells CASSQGSITGGEKLFF. The DNA of the CDR3 is TGCGCCAGCAGCCAAGGGTCAATCACAGGAGGGGAAAAACTGTTTTTT.

The chain has TRBV4-1 and TRBJ2-7; 11 bases agree with TRBD2. CDR3 length: 17 residues. The germline CDR1 and CDR2 sequences are MGHRA and YSYEKL. The trim removed 3 bases at V and 4 bases at J, leaving 11 bases unmatched. CDR3 sequence: CASSQEPSSGGTYEQYF. CDR3 in DNA: TGCGCCAGCAGCCAGGAGCCCTCTAGCGGGGGGACTTACGAGCAGTACTTC.

The J gene is TRBJ2-5, the V gene TRBV28, with 9 bases identical to TRBD1. CDR1 is MDHEN, CDR2 SYDVKM, per germline. J was trimmed by 5 bases and V by 3 bases; bases with no gene match: 10. The CDR3 sequence is 16 residues long. CDR3 region: CASSFPGTGRQETQYF. Written as DNA, the CDR3 is TGTGCCAGCAGTTTCCCCGGGACAGGGCGTCAGGAGACCCAGTACTTC.